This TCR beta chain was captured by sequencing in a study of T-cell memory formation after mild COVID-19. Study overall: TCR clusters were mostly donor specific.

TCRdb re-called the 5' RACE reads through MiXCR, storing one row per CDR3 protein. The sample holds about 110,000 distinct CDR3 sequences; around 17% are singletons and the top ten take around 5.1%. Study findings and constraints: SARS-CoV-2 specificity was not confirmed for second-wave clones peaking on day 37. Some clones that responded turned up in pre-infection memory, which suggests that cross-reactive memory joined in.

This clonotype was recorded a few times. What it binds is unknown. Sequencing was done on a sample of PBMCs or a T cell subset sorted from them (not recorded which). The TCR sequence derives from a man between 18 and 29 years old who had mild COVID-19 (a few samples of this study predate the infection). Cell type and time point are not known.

The chain's CDR3 is CAISKSGNIVQETQYF. The CDR3 DNA reads TGTGCCATCAGTAAATCCGGGAACATCGTCCAAGAGACCCAGTACTTC. The chain recombines TRBV10-3 with TRBJ2-5, with a possible D match to TRBD2 (5 bases). The V gene's germline CDR1 is ENHRY and CDR2 SYGVKD. The CDR3 has 16 amino acids. Trimming stripped 5 bases from V and 1 base from J, with 17 bases between.